A single sample gave rise to the 22 T cell receptor beta chains below, sequenced in a study of blood T cell repertoires in COVID-19. Some clones are missing from TCRdb's copy, which holds only in-frame ones; the method was immunoSEQ multiplex PCR. This sample has about 82,000 clones, with around 81% found just once. Sequenced material: peripheral blood. The receptors here all came from an elderly man with active or convalescent COVID-19.

The chain has TRBV18 and TRBJ1-1, with 7 bases that match TRBD1. V was clipped by 4 bases and J by 4 bases; unmatched bases: 3. The CDR3 runs to 13 residues. Germline assignment: CDR1 KGHSH and CDR2 LQKENI. CDR3: CASSQGAGTEAFF. The CDR3, as DNA: TGTGCCAGCTCACAGGGGGCGGGCACTGAAGCTTTCTTT. Combining the CDR3 with reference TRBV18 and TRBJ1-1 gives the whole variable domain NAGVMQNPRHLVRRRGQEARLRCSPMKGHSHVYWYRQLPEEGLKFMVYLQKENIIDESGMPKERFSAEFPKEGPSILRIQQVVRGDSAAYFCASSQGAGTEAFFGQGTRLTVV.

The J gene is TRBJ1-3, the V gene TRBV10-1; 10 bases match TRBD1. V was pared by 6 bases and J by 0 bases, with 5 bases of the junction left unmatched. Germline assignment: CDR1 WNHNN and CDR2 SYGVQD (reference sequence). The CDR3 has 16 amino acids. In DNA form, the CDR3 reads TGCGCCAGCAGCGGGACAGGGGTCGACTCTGGAAACACCATATATTTT. Amino acid sequence: CASSGTGVDSGNTIYF.

V is TRBV14 and J is TRBJ2-7, with TRBD2 matching over 8 bases. The germline V gene has CDR1 SGHDN and CDR2 FVKESK. This CDR3 comprises 17 residues. V gave up 0 bases and J gave up 4 bases; unmatched junction bases: 11. DNA for the CDR3: TGTGCCAGCAGCCAAGAACACCGGGAGGGCGAAAGTTACGAGCAGTACGTC. Its translation is CASSQEHREGESYEQYV.

The genes are TRBV5-4 and TRBJ2-3; 10 bases map to TRBD2. This CDR3 is 17 amino acids long. From germline, CDR1 is SGHNT and CDR2 YYREEE (reference sequence). Trimming took 4 bases from V and 0 from J; bases not matched to a gene: 8. The CDR3 loop is CASSNGLAVTSTDTQYF. The CDR3, as DNA: TGTGCCAGCAGCAACGGACTAGCGGTAACTAGCACAGATACGCAGTATTTT.

This clone was detected once. The chain recombines TRBV18 with TRBJ1-5, with TRBD1 matching over 7 bases. V gave up 1 base and J gave up 2 bases; unmatched junction bases: 2. Germline V gives CDR1 KGHSH, CDR2 LQKENI. The CDR3 totals 15 residues. The CDR3 protein is CASSPQGAGNQPQHF. CDR3 DNA: TGTGCCAGCTCACCACAGGGGGCCGGCAATCAGCCCCAGCATTTT.

The chain joins TRBV7-9 to TRBJ2-3; D is unresolved. This CDR3 is 16 amino acids long. Looked up from germline, CDR1 is SEHNR and CDR2 is FQNEAQ (reference sequence). V was pared by 3 bases and J by 1 base, with 14 bases between. CDR3 nucleotide sequence: TGTGCCAGCAGCTTGTCCGGTTTGCTACGCACAGATACGCAGTATTTT. It codes for CASSLSGLLRTDTQYF.

This chain connects TRBV21-1 to TRBJ2-3; the table calls TRBD2, which could not be checked here. TRBV21-1 represents a pseudogene. The CDR3 spans 17 residues. In nucleotides, the CDR3 is TGTGCCAGCAGCAAAAGGGGAGGGCGGGCACACACAAATACGCAGTATTTT. Residues: CASSKRGGRAHTNTQYF.

The chain is built from TRBV2 and TRBJ1-5; 10 bases fit TRBD1. Germline V gives CDR1 SNHLY, CDR2 FYNNEI. The trim removed 7 bases at V and 3 bases at J, leaving 9 bases unmatched. The CDR3 loop spans 16 amino acids. CDR3 sequence: CASNPTGGIYNQPQHF. The CDR3 DNA reads TGTGCCAGCAATCCGACAGGGGGCATCTACAATCAGCCCCAGCATTTT. Full variable domain (remainder filled in from reference TRBV2 and TRBJ1-5): EPEVTQTPSHQVTQMGQEVILRCVPISNHLYFYWYRQILGQKVEFLVSFYNNEISEKSEIFDDQFSVERPDGSNFTLKIRSTKLEDSAMYFCASNPTGGIYNQPQHFGDGTRLSIL.

The genes are TRBV11-1 and TRBJ2-1; 9 bases fit TRBD1. CDR1 and CDR2 from the germline V gene are SGHAT and FQDESV (reference sequence). The CDR3 totals 15 residues. Germline trimming cut 8 bases from V and 3 bases from J; bases unmatched to any gene: 8. The CDR3 sequence: CASHSPGQGYNEQFF. The CDR3, as DNA: TGTGCCAGCCACTCACCGGGACAGGGCTACAATGAGCAGTTCTTC.

The chain employs TRBV5-4 and TRBJ2-1, with D possibly TRBD2 on 5 matching bases. Trimming pared 4 bases from V and 3 bases from J, leaving 14 bases between. There are 15 residues in the CDR3. The germline V gene has CDR1 SGHNT and CDR2 YYREEE (reference sequence). CDR3 in amino acids: CASSPKGAVYNEQFF. The CDR3 DNA sequence: TGTGCCAGCAGCCCTAAGGGAGCGGTCTACAATGAGCAGTTCTTC.

The chain links TRBV7-2 to TRBJ1-3; no clear D gene. CDR1 is SGHTA, CDR2 FQGNSA, per germline. Trimming removed 2 bases at V and 5 bases at J, with 10 bases between. This CDR3 has 14 amino acids. In DNA, the CDR3 is TGTGCCAGCAGCTTACACGGTAATAGAAACACCATATATTTT. The encoded protein is CASSLHGNRNTIYF.

This rearrangement joins TRBV5-1 to TRBJ2-1, with D possibly matching TRBD2 (6 bases). The CDR3 is 19 amino acids. Germline values: CDR1 SGHRS, CDR2 YFSETQ. V lost 4 bases to trimming and J lost 0 bases, with 23 bases between them. The CDR3 coding sequence is TGCGCCAGCAGCAACCGGGACTTGGGTTACCGAAGCTCCTACAATGAGCAGTTCTTC. It codes for CASSNRDLGYRSSYNEQFF.

The chain recombines TRBV27 with TRBJ2-3, with TRBD2 matching over 8 bases. V lost 6 bases to trimming and J lost 1 base; unmatched junction nucleotides: 15. This CDR3 has 18 residues. Germline assignment: CDR1 MNHEY and CDR2 SMNVEV (reference sequence). In DNA form, the CDR3 reads TGTGCCAGCAGCCGATCACGGGGTTCGCGGGGGGGCACAGATACGCAGTATTTT. It translates to CASSRSRGSRGGTDTQYF.

This chain links TRBV7-9 with TRBJ1-4; D is undetermined. Germline CDR1 SEHNR, CDR2 FQNEAQ (reference sequence). The CDR3 covers 15 residues. The germline V and J ends were trimmed by 2 bases and 0 bases, with 7 bases remaining between them. CDR3: CASSLLGTTNEKLFF. For the CDR3, the DNA is TGTGCCAGCAGCTTACTCGGGACAACTAATGAAAAACTGTTTTTT.

The rearrangement joins TRBV24-1 to TRBJ1-1, with 8 bases matching TRBD1. The V and J ends lost 3 bases and 7 bases, in that order; junction bases with no gene match: 6. The CDR3 loop spans 14 amino acids. The germline V gene has CDR1 KGHDR and CDR2 SFDVKD. As DNA, the CDR3 is TGTGCCACCAGTGATCCTCAGGGGGCCAATGAAGCTTTCTTT. Its protein is CATSDPQGANEAFF.

The gene calls are TRBV5-1 and TRBJ1-6; 7 nucleotides line up with TRBD1. This CDR3 has 16 amino acids. Per germline, CDR1 SGHRS and CDR2 YFSETQ. V shed 0 bases, J shed 9 bases, and the junction held 9 bases outside the gene matches. In DNA form, the CDR3 reads TGCGCCAGCAGCTTGGCCGACAGGGATTTAGGTTCACCCCTCCACTTT. It specifies CASSLADRDLGSPLHF.

V usage is TRBV19 and J usage is TRBJ2-3; 7 positions match TRBD2. The CDR3 consists of 16 residues. J lost 6 bases, V lost 2 bases, and 11 bases had no gene match. Germline V gene sequence: CDR1 LNHDA, CDR2 SQIVND (reference sequence). The DNA for the CDR3 is TGTGCCAGTAGTATACTCGCGGGCGGGAGCGGCGATACGCAGTATTTT. Its protein product is CASSILAGGSGDTQYF.

The gene calls are TRBV6-5 and TRBJ2-1, with 10 bases aligning to TRBD2. The CDR3 has 15 amino acids. Germline lookup yields CDR1 MNHEY and CDR2 SVGAGI. Trimming at V came to 6 bases and at J to 5 bases, leaving 7 bases not matched to a gene. In DNA form, the CDR3 reads TGTGCCAGCAGACTACTAGCGGGACTCAACAATGAGCAGTTCTTC. This sequence encodes CASRLLAGLNNEQFF.

The J gene is TRBJ1-5, the V gene TRBV6-1; 7 bases agree with TRBD1. V lost 2 bases and J lost 5; bases outside the gene matches: 12. This CDR3 has 17 residues. Looked up from germline, CDR1 is MNHNS and CDR2 is SASEGT. The CDR3 coding sequence is TGTGCCAGCAGTGAAATCGGCGCCGGGACAGCTTATCAGCCCCAGCATTTT. It is translated as CASSEIGAGTAYQPQHF.

CDR3 nucleotide sequence: TGTGCCATCAGCCGGGACAGGGGGACAGATGAGCAGTTCTTC. As protein: CAISRDRGTDEQFF. V usage is TRBV10-3 and J usage is TRBJ2-1, with TRBD1 matching 11 bases. The V segment lost 6 bases and the J segment 8 bases; nucleotides outside the gene matches: 6. Germline lookup yields CDR1 ENHRY and CDR2 SYGVKD. The CDR3 has 14 residues.

This sequence joins TRBV19 and TRBJ1-2; a possible D gene is TRBD1 (5 bases). There are 13 residues in the CDR3. V shed 5 bases and J shed 8 bases, with 15 bases lying between them. Germline CDR1 reads LNHDA; CDR2 reads SQIVND (reference sequence). The CDR3 reads CASSPSLGHGYTF. In nucleotides, the CDR3 is TGTGCCAGTAGTCCGTCGTTGGGGCACGGCTACACCTTC.

This clone was seen a single time. The rearrangement links TRBV6-6 to TRBJ2-5; 8 bases are a match to TRBD1. The germline CDR1 and CDR2 sequences are MNHNY and SVGAGI (reference sequence). The CDR3 has 15 amino acids. V lost 5 bases and J lost 5; bases outside the gene matches: 10. The CDR3 reads CASSGDRRGLETQYF. CDR3 in DNA: TGTGCCAGCAGTGGGGACAGGCGTGGATTGGAGACCCAGTACTTC.